This TCR beta chain was observed in a study of vaccination and CD4 T cells after COVID-19. Study in general: The makeup of the convalescents was six males and four females, two of them Hispanic. Findings and limits, study-wide: Post-infection sampling omitted early timepoints and covered relatively few convalescent patients.

The time point denotes: late sampling 161 to 241 days after vaccination in a few convalescent patients. Treatment defined: roughly 11-day PBMC culture with coronavirus spike peptide pools or control peptides (ViraFEST assay). Trimming removed 6 bases at V and 9 bases at J, with 21 bases between. CDR3 size: 15 residues. Germline CDR1 MDHEN, CDR2 SYDVKM. The Oncomine TCR Beta short-read assay sequenced DNA from cultured CD4+ T cells. TCRdb re-called the PCR reads through MiXCR, storing one row per CDR3 protein. This table has tens of thousands of distinct CDR3 sequences, 30% to 35% appearing once. As concerns this clonotype: Its antigen is not identified.

The material was CD4+ T cells from blood, cultured in vitro, obtained about 7 months after SARS-CoV-2 vaccination. The rearrangement links TRBV28 to TRBJ1-5; perhaps TRBD1 as D (5 bases). The receptor was isolated from a human donor who had recovered from COVID-19. The CDR3 sequence: CASRPSGTWIGPQHF. As DNA, the CDR3 is TGTGCCAGCAGACCCTCCGGGACGTGGATTGGGCCCCAGCATTTT.